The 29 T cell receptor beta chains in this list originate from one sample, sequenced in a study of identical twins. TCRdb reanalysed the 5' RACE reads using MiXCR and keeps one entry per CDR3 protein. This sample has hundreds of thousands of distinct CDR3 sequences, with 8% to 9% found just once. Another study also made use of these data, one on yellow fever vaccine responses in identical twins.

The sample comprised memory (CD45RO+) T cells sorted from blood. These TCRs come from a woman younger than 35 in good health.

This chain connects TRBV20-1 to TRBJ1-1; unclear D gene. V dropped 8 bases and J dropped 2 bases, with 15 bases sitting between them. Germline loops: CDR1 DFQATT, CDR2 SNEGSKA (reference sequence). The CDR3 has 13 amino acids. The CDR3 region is CSLLGVTNTEAFF. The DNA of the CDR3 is TGCAGTCTCCTCGGGGTGACTAACACTGAAGCTTTCTTT.

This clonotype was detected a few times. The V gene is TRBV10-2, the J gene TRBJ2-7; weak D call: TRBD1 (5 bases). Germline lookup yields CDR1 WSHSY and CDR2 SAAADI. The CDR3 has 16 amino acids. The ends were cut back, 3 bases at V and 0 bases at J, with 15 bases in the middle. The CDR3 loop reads CASSDRPLQDSYEQYF. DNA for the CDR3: TGCGCCAGCAGTGACCGCCCTCTACAGGACTCCTACGAGCAGTACTTC.

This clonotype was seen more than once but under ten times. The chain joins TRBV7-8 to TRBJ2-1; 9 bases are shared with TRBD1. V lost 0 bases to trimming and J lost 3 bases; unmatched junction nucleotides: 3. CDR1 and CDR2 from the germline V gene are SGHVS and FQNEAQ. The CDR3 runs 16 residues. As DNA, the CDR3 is TGTGCCAGCAGCTTAGCGACAGGGGGGCTCTACAATGAGCAGTTCTTC. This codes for CASSLATGGLYNEQFF. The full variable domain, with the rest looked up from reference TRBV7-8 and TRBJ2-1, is GAGVSQSPRYKVAKRGQDVALRCDPISGHVSLFWYQQALGQGPEFLTYFQNEAQLDKSGLPSDRFFAERPEGSVSTLKIQRTQQEDSAVYLCASSLATGGLYNEQFFGPGTRLTVL.

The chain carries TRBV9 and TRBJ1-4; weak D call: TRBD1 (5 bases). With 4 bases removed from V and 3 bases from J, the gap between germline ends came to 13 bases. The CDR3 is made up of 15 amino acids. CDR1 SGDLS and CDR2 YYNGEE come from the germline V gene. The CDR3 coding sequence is TGTGCCAGCAGCCCTTTAGACAGATCTAATGAAAAACTGTTTTTT. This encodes CASSPLDRSNEKLFF. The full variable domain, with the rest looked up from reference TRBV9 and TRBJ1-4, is DSGVTQTPKHLITATGQRVTLRCSPRSGDLSVYWYQQSLDQGLQFLIQYYNGEERAKGNILERFSAQQFPDLHSELNLSSLELGDSALYFCASSPLDRSNEKLFFGSGTQLSVL.

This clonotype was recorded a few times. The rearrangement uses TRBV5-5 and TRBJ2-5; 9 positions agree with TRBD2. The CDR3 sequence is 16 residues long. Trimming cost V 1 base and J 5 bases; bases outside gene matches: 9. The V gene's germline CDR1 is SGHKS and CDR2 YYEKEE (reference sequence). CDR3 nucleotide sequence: TGTGCCAGCAGCTTGCAGGGACTAGCCCTACGTGAGACCCAGTACTTC. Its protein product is CASSLQGLALRETQYF.

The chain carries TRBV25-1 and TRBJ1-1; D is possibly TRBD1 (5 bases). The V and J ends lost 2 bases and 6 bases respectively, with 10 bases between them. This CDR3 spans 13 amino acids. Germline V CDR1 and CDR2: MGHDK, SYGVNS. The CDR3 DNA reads TGTGCCAGCAGTGAACAGGGTACCTCTGAAGCTTTCTTT. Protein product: CASSEQGTSEAFF. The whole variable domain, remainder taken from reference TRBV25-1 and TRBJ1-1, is EADIYQTPRYLVIGTGKKITLECSQTMGHDKMYWYQQDPGMELHLIHYSYGVNSTEKGDLSSESTVSRIRTEHFPLTLESARPSHTSQYLCASSEQGTSEAFFGQGTRLTVV.

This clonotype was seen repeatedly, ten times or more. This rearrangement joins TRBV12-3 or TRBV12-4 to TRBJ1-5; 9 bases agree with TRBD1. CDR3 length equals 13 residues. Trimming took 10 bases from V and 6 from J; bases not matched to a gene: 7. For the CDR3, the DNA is TGTGCCACCTCCGGACAGGGGCGTCAGCCCCAGCATTTT. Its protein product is CATSGQGRQPQHF.

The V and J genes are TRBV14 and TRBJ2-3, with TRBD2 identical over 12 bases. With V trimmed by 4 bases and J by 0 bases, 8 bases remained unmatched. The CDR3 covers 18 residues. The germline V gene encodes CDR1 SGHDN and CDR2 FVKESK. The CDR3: CASSPGLAGHTSTDTQYF. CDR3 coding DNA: TGTGCCAGCAGCCCTGGACTAGCGGGACATACTAGCACAGATACGCAGTATTTT. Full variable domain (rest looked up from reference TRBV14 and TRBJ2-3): EAGVTQFPSHSVIEKGQTVTLRCDPISGHDNLYWYRRVMGKEIKFLLHFVKESKQDESGMPNNRFLAERTGGTYSTLKVQPAELEDSGVYFCASSPGLAGHTSTDTQYFGPGTRLTVL.

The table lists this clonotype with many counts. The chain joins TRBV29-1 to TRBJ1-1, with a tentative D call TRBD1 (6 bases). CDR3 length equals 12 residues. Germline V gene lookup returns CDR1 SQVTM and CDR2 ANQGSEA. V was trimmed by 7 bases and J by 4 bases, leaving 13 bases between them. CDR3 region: CSAHTGSTEAFF. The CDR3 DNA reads TGCAGCGCCCATACAGGGTCCACTGAAGCTTTCTTT.

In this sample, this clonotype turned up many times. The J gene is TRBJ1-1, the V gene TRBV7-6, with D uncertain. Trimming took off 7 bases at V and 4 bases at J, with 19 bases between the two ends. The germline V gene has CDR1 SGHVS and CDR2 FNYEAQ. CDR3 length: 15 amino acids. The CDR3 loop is CASKPTGSVGTEAFF. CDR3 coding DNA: TGTGCCAGCAAACCGACGGGGTCGGTGGGCACTGAAGCTTTCTTT.

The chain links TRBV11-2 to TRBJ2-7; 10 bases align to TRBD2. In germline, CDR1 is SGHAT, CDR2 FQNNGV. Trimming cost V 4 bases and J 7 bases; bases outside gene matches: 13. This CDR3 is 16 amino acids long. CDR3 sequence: CASSSSPGLAKREQYV. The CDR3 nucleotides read TGTGCCAGCAGCTCATCGCCGGGACTAGCGAAGCGAGAGCAGTACGTC.

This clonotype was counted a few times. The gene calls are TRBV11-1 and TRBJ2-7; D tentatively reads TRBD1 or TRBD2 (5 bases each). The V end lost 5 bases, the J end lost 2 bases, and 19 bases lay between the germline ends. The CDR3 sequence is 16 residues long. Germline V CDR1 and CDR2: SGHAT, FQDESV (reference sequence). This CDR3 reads CASSTLGRTYPYEQYF. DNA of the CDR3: TGTGCCAGCAGCACCCTGGGACGGACCTACCCCTACGAGCAGTACTTC.

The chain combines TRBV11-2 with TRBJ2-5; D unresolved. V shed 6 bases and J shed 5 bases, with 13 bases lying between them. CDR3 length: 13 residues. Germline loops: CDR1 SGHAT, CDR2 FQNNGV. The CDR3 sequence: CASRGHGFETQYF. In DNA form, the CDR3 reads TGTGCCAGCAGAGGGCATGGTTTCGAGACCCAGTACTTC.

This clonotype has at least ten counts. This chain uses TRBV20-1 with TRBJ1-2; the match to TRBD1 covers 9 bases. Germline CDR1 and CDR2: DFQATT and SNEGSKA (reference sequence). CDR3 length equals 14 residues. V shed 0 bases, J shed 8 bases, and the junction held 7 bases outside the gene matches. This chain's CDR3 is CSARDQGQGGGYTF. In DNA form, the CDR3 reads TGCAGTGCTAGAGATCAGGGACAGGGAGGAGGCTACACCTTC.

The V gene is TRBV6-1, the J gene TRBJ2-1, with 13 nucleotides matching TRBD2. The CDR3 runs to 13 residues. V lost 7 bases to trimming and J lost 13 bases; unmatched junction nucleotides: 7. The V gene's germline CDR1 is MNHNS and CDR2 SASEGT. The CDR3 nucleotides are TGTGCCAGCACCACGGGACTAGCGGGGCTACAGTTCTTC. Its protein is CASTTGLAGLQFF.

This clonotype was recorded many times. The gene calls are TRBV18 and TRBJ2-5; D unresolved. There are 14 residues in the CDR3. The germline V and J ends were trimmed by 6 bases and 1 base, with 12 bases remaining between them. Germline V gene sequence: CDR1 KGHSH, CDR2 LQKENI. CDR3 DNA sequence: TGTGCCAGCTCTCGAGGAATCGTCCAAGAGACCCAGTACTTC. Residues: CASSRGIVQETQYF. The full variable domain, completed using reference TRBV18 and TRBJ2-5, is NAGVMQNPRHLVRRRGQEARLRCSPMKGHSHVYWYRQLPEEGLKFMVYLQKENIIDESGMPKERFSAEFPKEGPSILRIQQVVRGDSAAYFCASSRGIVQETQYFGPGTRLLVL.

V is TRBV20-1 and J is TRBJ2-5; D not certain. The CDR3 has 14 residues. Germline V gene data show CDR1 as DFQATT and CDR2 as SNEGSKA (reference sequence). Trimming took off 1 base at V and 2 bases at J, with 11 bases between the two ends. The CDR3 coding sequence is TGCAGTGCTAGAGGCCCCAAGGAACAAGAGACCCAGTACTTC. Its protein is CSARGPKEQETQYF.

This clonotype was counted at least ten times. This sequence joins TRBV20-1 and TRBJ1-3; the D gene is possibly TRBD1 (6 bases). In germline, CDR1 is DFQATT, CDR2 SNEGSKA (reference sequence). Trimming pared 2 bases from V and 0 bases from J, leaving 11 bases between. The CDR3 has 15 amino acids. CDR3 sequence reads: CSARRQATSGNTIYF. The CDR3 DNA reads TGCAGTGCTAGAAGACAGGCGACCTCTGGAAACACCATATATTTT.

CDR3 loop: CASIPSGRWGNEQFF. As DNA, the CDR3 is TGTGCCAGCATTCCTAGCGGGAGATGGGGAAATGAGCAGTTCTTC. The V and J genes are TRBV6-1 and TRBJ2-1, with TRBD2 matching over 10 bases. The CDR3 is made up of 15 amino acids. V lost 7 bases and J lost 7; bases outside the gene matches: 10. CDR1 and CDR2 (germline): MNHNS, SASEGT.

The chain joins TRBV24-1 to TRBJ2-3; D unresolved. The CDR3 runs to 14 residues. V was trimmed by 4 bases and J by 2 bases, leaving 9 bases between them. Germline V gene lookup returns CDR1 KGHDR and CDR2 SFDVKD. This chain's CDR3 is CATSENGYTDTQYF. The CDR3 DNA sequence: TGTGCCACCAGTGAGAACGGATACACAGATACGCAGTATTTT.

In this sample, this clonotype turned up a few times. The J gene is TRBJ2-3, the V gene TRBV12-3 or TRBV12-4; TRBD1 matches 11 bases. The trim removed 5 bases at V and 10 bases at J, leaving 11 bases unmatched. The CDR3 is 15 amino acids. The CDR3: CASSPGTGGRDSQYF. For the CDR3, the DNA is TGTGCCAGCAGTCCGGGGACAGGGGGGCGGGATTCGCAGTATTTT.

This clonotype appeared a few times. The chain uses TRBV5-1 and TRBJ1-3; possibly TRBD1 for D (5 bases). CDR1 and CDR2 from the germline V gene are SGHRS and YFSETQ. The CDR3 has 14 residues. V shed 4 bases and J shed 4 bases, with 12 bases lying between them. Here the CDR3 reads CASSPGTEGNTIYF. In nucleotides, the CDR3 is TGCGCCAGCAGCCCAGGGACGGAGGGAAACACCATATATTTT.

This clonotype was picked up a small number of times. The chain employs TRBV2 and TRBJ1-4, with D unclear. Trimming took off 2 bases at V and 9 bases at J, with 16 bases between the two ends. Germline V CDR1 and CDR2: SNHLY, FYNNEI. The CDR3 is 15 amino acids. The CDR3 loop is CASSESTVLRKKLFF. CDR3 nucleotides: TGTGCCAGCAGTGAATCTACAGTACTTAGGAAAAAACTGTTTTTT.

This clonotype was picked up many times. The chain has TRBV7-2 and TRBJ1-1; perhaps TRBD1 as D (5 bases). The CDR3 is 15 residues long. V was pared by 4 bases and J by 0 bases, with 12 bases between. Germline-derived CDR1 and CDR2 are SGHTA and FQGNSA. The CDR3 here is CASSSPGGVNTEAFF. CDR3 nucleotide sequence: TGTGCCAGCAGCTCTCCCGGGGGAGTGAACACTGAAGCTTTCTTT.

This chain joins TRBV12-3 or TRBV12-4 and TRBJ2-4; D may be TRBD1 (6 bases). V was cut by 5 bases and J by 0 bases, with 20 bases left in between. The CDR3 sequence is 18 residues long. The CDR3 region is CASSLRQELSLAKNIQYF. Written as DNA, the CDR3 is TGTGCCAGCAGTCTTCGACAGGAGTTATCACTAGCCAAAAACATTCAGTACTTC.

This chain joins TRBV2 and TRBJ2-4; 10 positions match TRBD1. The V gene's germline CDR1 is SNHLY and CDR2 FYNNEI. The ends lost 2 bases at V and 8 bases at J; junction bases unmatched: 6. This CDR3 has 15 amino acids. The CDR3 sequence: CASSEWDRGTDIQYF. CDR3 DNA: TGTGCCAGCAGTGAATGGGACAGGGGAACCGACATTCAGTACTTC.

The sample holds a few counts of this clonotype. CDR3 sequence: CASSEERGYQETQYF. The CDR3 DNA sequence: TGTGCCAGCAGTGAGGAGCGTGGGTACCAAGAGACCCAGTACTTC. The V and J genes are TRBV2 and TRBJ2-5; D gene unclear. CDR3 length: 15 amino acids. The germline gives CDR1 SNHLY, CDR2 FYNNEI. Trimming removed 3 bases at V and 0 bases at J, with 11 bases between.

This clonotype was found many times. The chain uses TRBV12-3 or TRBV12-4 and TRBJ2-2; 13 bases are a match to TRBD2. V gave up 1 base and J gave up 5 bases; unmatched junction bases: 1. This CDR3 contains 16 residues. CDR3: CASSLGTSGSTGELFF. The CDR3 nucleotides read TGTGCCAGCAGTTTAGGGACTAGCGGGAGTACCGGGGAGCTGTTTTTT.

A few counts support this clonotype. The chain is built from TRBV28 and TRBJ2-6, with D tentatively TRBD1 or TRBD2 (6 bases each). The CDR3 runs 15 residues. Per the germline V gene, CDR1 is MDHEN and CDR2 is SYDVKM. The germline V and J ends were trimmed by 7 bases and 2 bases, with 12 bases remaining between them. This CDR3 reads CASTLRGAGANVLTF. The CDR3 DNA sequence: TGTGCCAGCACCCTGAGGGGGGCTGGGGCCAACGTCCTGACTTTC.